A single sample is the source of the 18 T cell receptor beta chains below, sequenced in a study of blood T cell repertoires in COVID-19. Some clones are missing from TCRdb's copy, which holds only in-frame ones; the method was immunoSEQ multiplex PCR. The sample carries 55,000 to 85,000 clones, about nine tenths recorded once. Sequences were obtained from peripheral blood. These TCRs come from a woman younger than 30 with acute or convalescent COVID-19.

The CDR3 spells CASTNRGTQTQYF. CDR3 DNA sequence: TGTGCCAGTACCAACAGGGGGACGCAGACCCAGTACTTC. The chain has TRBV7-9 and TRBJ2-5; 8 positions match TRBD1. V was pared by 9 bases and J by 6 bases, with 9 bases of the junction left unmatched. Germline V gives CDR1 SEHNR, CDR2 FQNEAQ (reference sequence). The CDR3 is made up of 13 amino acids.

The V gene is TRBV7-9, the J gene TRBJ1-2; the D gene is possibly TRBD1 (5 bases). The V gene lost 5 bases and the J gene lost 4 bases, with 11 bases spanning the gap. Germline CDR1 is SEHNR and CDR2 is FQNEAQ (reference sequence). This CDR3 is built from 13 residues. CDR3 in amino acids: CASSPRDSYGYTF. CDR3 nucleotide sequence: TGTGCCAGCAGCCCTAGAGACAGCTATGGCTACACCTTC.

The chain joins TRBV28 to TRBJ1-4; 10 bases are a match to TRBD1. CDR3 length: 15 residues. The V gene's germline CDR1 is MDHEN and CDR2 SYDVKM. V shed 4 bases and J 7 bases; nucleotides not matched to a gene: 6. The CDR3 sequence is CASSSGGQGTEKLFF. The CDR3 bases are TGTGCCAGCAGTTCTGGGGGACAGGGGACTGAAAAACTGTTTTTT.

The chain uses TRBV20-1 and TRBJ2-1, with D maybe TRBD2 (6 bases). The V gene lost 3 bases and the J gene lost 4 bases, with 7 bases spanning the gap. CDR1 and CDR2 (germline): DFQATT, SNEGSKA (reference sequence). The CDR3 runs 12 residues. The CDR3 region is CSASRGYNEQFF. The CDR3 DNA reads TGCAGTGCTAGTCGGGGGTACAATGAGCAGTTCTTC.

This chain links TRBV15 with TRBJ1-1; D unclear. The V gene's germline CDR1 is LNHNV and CDR2 YYDKDF (reference sequence). Trimming removed 0 bases from V and 7 bases from J, with 9 bases in between. The CDR3 spans 13 residues. CDR3 sequence: CATSRDFTDEAFF. The DNA of the CDR3 is TGTGCCACCAGCAGAGATTTCACAGATGAAGCTTTCTTT.

This sequence joins TRBV29-1 and TRBJ2-3; D may be TRBD1 (6 bases). Germline values: CDR1 SQVTM, CDR2 ANQGSEA. V was clipped by 5 bases and J by 4 bases, with 19 bases between them. The length of the CDR3 is 15 residues. In DNA form, the CDR3 reads TGCAGCGTTTGTGATGGTCAGGGGATTCCAGATACGCAGTATTTT. Its protein product is CSVCDGQGIPDTQYF.

V gene TRBV7-9 combines with J gene TRBJ1-3; D is undetermined. The germline V and J ends were trimmed by 1 base and 0 bases, with 7 bases remaining between them. Looked up from germline, CDR1 is SEHNR and CDR2 is FQNEAQ (reference sequence). This CDR3 contains 15 residues. The CDR3 protein is CASSLGDLSGNTIYF. Written as DNA, the CDR3 is TGTGCCAGCAGCTTAGGAGATCTCTCTGGAAACACCATATATTTT.

This sequence joins TRBV7-9 and TRBJ2-3; no clear D. In germline, CDR1 is SEHNR, CDR2 FQNEAQ (reference sequence). V dropped 2 bases and J dropped 4 bases, with 13 bases sitting between them. The CDR3 has 15 residues. The CDR3 nucleotides are TGTGCCAGCAGCTTAATAGAGCTTCGTGCAGATACGCAGTATTTT. Translation gives CASSLIELRADTQYF.

In this sample, this clone turned up once. This chain connects TRBV5-1 to TRBJ1-2; 10 bases are shared with TRBD1. From germline, CDR1 is SGHRS and CDR2 YFSETQ. The length of the CDR3 is 17 residues. V was pared by 0 bases and J by 0 bases, with 5 bases of the junction left unmatched. The CDR3 spells CASSLAGTGAANYGYTF. CDR3 nucleotide sequence: TGCGCCAGCAGCTTGGCAGGGACAGGGGCCGCTAACTATGGCTACACCTTC.

This chain links TRBV5-1 with TRBJ2-2, with D unclear. From germline, CDR1 is SGHRS and CDR2 YFSETQ. The CDR3 extends over 14 amino acids. Trimming pared 4 bases from V and 2 bases from J, leaving 9 bases between. The CDR3 coding sequence is TGCGCCAGCAGCGCCAATACAAACACCGGGGAGCTGTTTTTT. Translating it yields CASSANTNTGELFF.

This chain links TRBV11-3 with TRBJ1-2, with D possibly matching TRBD1 (6 bases). The germline V gene has CDR1 SGHNT and CDR2 YENEEA. V gave up 3 bases and J gave up 8 bases, with 13 bases separating them. The CDR3 spans 13 residues. The chain's CDR3 is CASSFLRGLGYTF. The DNA for the CDR3 is TGTGCCAGCAGCTTTTTAAGGGGGTTAGGCTACACCTTC.

The chain joins TRBV5-1 to TRBJ2-5, with 7 bases matching TRBD1. Germline V gene lookup returns CDR1 SGHRS and CDR2 YFSETQ. CDR3 length: 18 amino acids. V lost 1 base to trimming and J lost 3 bases; unmatched junction nucleotides: 15. The CDR3 here is CASSLFFAITDREETQYF. In DNA, the CDR3 is TGCGCCAGCAGCTTGTTTTTCGCGATAACAGACAGGGAAGAGACCCAGTACTTC.

The chain employs TRBV6-5 and TRBJ2-1, with 8 bases identical to TRBD1. Losses at the gene ends were 4 bases for V and 5 bases for J; bases not matched to a gene: 4. Germline values: CDR1 MNHEY, CDR2 SVGAGI. The CDR3 contains 14 residues. CDR3 amino acids: CASSWDRTNNEQFF. Here the CDR3 DNA reads TGTGCCAGCAGTTGGGACAGGACAAACAATGAGCAGTTCTTC.

The CDR3 nucleotides are TGTGCCAGCAGCTTAGATTCAGGGGGCACTGAAGCTTTCTTT. This encodes CASSLDSGGTEAFF. The J gene is TRBJ1-1, the V gene TRBV7-2; 7 positions agree with TRBD1. Germline trimming cut 1 base from V and 4 bases from J; bases unmatched to any gene: 3. Per germline, CDR1 SGHTA and CDR2 FQGNSA. CDR3 size: 14 residues.

The rearrangement joins TRBV19 to TRBJ2-2, with D perhaps TRBD2 (6 bases). Germline lookup yields CDR1 LNHDA and CDR2 SQIVND (reference sequence). The CDR3 has 14 amino acids. V was clipped by 3 bases and J by 6 bases, with 11 bases between them. Here the CDR3 reads CASSIGRDPGELFF. The CDR3 nucleotides read TGTGCCAGTAGTATCGGGCGGGACCCCGGGGAGCTGTTTTTT.

The V and J genes are TRBV30 and TRBJ2-1; the D gene is possibly TRBD2 (5 bases). Per germline, CDR1 GTSNPN and CDR2 SVGIG (reference sequence). Trimming removed 1 base at V and 0 bases at J, with 10 bases between. The CDR3 has 15 residues. The CDR3 spells CAWSDGISSYNEQFF. CDR3 coding DNA: TGTGCCTGGAGTGACGGGATAAGCTCCTACAATGAGCAGTTCTTC.

The genes are TRBV4-1 and TRBJ1-2; the D gene is possibly TRBD1 (6 bases). Germline V gene lookup returns CDR1 MGHRA and CDR2 YSYEKL. This CDR3 is 15 amino acids long. Trimming shortened V by 2 bases and J by 1 base, and 11 bases separated the two germline ends. The CDR3 DNA is TGCGCCAGCAGCCAACGGACAGAACTTAACTATGGCTACACCTTC. Encoded protein: CASSQRTELNYGYTF.

The rearrangement joins TRBV5-1 to TRBJ1-1, with TRBD1 identical over 7 bases. V lost 4 bases to trimming and J lost 1 base; unmatched junction nucleotides: 7. CDR3 length: 15 residues. Germline V gene lookup returns CDR1 SGHRS and CDR2 YFSETQ. The CDR3 loop is CASSKQQGTNTEAFF. CDR3 DNA sequence: TGCGCCAGCAGCAAACAACAGGGGACGAACACTGAAGCTTTCTTT. Supplemented by reference TRBV5-1 and TRBJ1-1, the full variable domain reads KAGVTQTPRYLIKTRGQQVTLSCSPISGHRSVSWYQQTPGQGLQFLFEYFSETQRNKGNFPGRFSGRQFSNSRSEMNVSTLELGDSALYLCASSKQQGTNTEAFFGQGTRLTVV.